The 30 T cell receptor beta chains reported below all come from one sample, sequenced in a study of CD8 T cells in Susac syndrome. RNA totalling about 0.5 to 1 ug underwent reverse transcription with random hexamers. TCRdb called the immunoSEQ multiplex PCR reads again in MiXCR, with one record for every CDR3 protein. The sample gives some 180,000 distinct CDR3 sequences, just under 95% of which show up once; less than 0.12% is in the top ten. Specimen: CD4+ T cells from PBMCs. The receptors were sampled from a human donor in good health.

The genes are TRBV3-1 and TRBJ1-5; TRBD1 aligns across 10 bases. Germline V gene sequence: CDR1 LGHDT, CDR2 YNNKEL (reference sequence). This CDR3 is built from 14 residues. J gave up 6 bases and V 3 bases, and 2 bases lay outside the gene matches. CDR3 residues: CASSQTGGGQPQHF. The CDR3 DNA reads TGTGCCAGCAGCCAGACAGGGGGCGGTCAGCCCCAGCATTTT.

This clonotype has only one observation. This sequence joins TRBV27 and TRBJ1-2; a weak D match, TRBD1 (5 bases). The V end lost 5 bases, the J end lost 4 bases, and 14 bases lay between the germline ends. The CDR3 is 14 amino acids. In germline, CDR1 is MNHEY, CDR2 SMNVEV (reference sequence). CDR3 loop: CASSPGTDLYGYTF. The CDR3 coding sequence is TGTGCCAGCAGTCCAGGGACTGATCTCTATGGCTACACCTTC.

The chain links TRBV21-1 to TRBJ2-7. TRBV21-1 is a known pseudogene. The CDR3 spans 12 residues. Here the CDR3 reads CASMGPSYEQYF. The DNA of the CDR3 is TGTGCCAGCATGGGTCCCTCCTACGAGCAGTACTTC.

This clonotype was observed a single time. The rearrangement links TRBV12-3 or TRBV12-4 to TRBJ2-5; a weak D match, TRBD2 (6 bases). Trimming shortened V by 4 bases and J by 4 bases, and 13 bases separated the two germline ends. This CDR3 is built from 14 residues. The DNA for the CDR3 is TGTGCCAGCAGTTCCCTGGGGGGAGCAGAGACCCAGTACTTC. Translating gives CASSSLGGAETQYF.

The table lists this clonotype with a few counts. The chain combines TRBV7-3 with TRBJ2-3; no clear D. Trimming stripped 6 bases from V and 2 bases from J, with 9 bases between. CDR1 SGHTA and CDR2 FQGTGA come from the germline V gene. The CDR3 has 13 residues. The CDR3 nucleotides are TGTGCCAGCAGTCAGAGACCCACAGATACGCAGTATTTT. Its translation is CASSQRPTDTQYF.

The J gene is TRBJ1-3, the V gene TRBV3-1, with 8 positions matching TRBD1. V gave up 1 base and J gave up 4 bases; unmatched junction bases: 3. The CDR3 covers 15 residues. Germline CDR1 and CDR2: LGHDT and YNNKEL (reference sequence). CDR3 in amino acids: CASSQAGQGGNTIYF. The CDR3 region has the DNA TGTGCCAGCAGCCAAGCCGGACAGGGAGGAAACACCATATATTTT.

The chain couples TRBV28 to TRBJ1-1; D perhaps matches TRBD1 (6 bases). The CDR3 has 13 amino acids. V was trimmed by 5 bases and J by 9 bases, leaving 16 bases between them. In germline, CDR1 is MDHEN, CDR2 SYDVKM. DNA of the CDR3: TGTGCCAGCAGTCCACCGGGACAACGTCAAGCTTTCTTT. Translated, it gives CASSPPGQRQAFF.

This chain connects TRBV7-2 to TRBJ1-5; D is undetermined. This CDR3 has 14 residues. Trimming removed 5 bases at V and 7 bases at J, with 15 bases between. Germline V gene sequence: CDR1 SGHTA, CDR2 FQGNSA. CDR3 sequence: CASSRVRLGQPQHF. The CDR3 DNA follows: TGTGCCAGCAGCCGAGTTCGTTTGGGACAGCCCCAGCATTTT.

V gene TRBV15 combines with J gene TRBJ2-3; 9 nucleotides match TRBD2. V shed 1 base and J 8 bases; nucleotides not matched to a gene: 7. Looked up from germline, CDR1 is LNHNV and CDR2 is YYDKDF (reference sequence). The CDR3 loop spans 15 amino acids. CDR3 coding DNA: TGTGCCACCAGCAGAGGGCTAGCGGGAAGTGGTACGCAGTATTTT. It yields the protein CATSRGLAGSGTQYF.

The V and J genes are TRBV5-4 and TRBJ2-1, with unresolved D. The CDR3 covers 13 residues. CDR1 is SGHNT, CDR2 YYREEE, per germline (reference sequence). The V and J ends lost 1 base and 7 bases respectively, with 9 bases between them. The CDR3 DNA follows: TGTGCCAGCAGCTTGAGGGCGAATAATGAGCAGTTCTTC. Amino acids: CASSLRANNEQFF.

The chain has TRBV19 and TRBJ2-2; D unclear. Germline V CDR1 and CDR2: LNHDA, SQIVND (reference sequence). CDR3 size: 13 residues. V lost 6 bases, J lost 4 bases, and 9 bases lay in between. The CDR3 protein is CASSPRSTGELFF. CDR3 DNA: TGTGCCAGTAGCCCTAGGAGCACCGGGGAGCTGTTTTTT.

The V and J genes are TRBV5-1 and TRBJ2-7; 7 nucleotides align to TRBD1. The V gene's germline CDR1 is SGHRS and CDR2 YFSETQ. This CDR3 is 15 amino acids long. V shed 2 bases, J shed 1 base, and the junction held 6 bases outside the gene matches. The CDR3 region is CASSLLPTGSYEQYF. In nucleotides, the CDR3 is TGCGCCAGCAGCTTATTGCCGACAGGGTCCTACGAGCAGTACTTC.

The chain couples TRBV28 to TRBJ2-3; D unresolved. The V end lost 5 bases, the J end lost 1 base, and 13 bases lay between the germline ends. The CDR3 loop spans 15 amino acids. Germline CDR1 is MDHEN and CDR2 is SYDVKM. Here the CDR3 DNA reads TGTGCCAGCAGTCCTCCTGTGGCGGGCACAGATACGCAGTATTTT. Amino acid sequence: CASSPPVAGTDTQYF.

The CDR3, as DNA: TGTGCCAGCCGCTTAAGACTAGCGGGCAATGAGCAGTTCTTC. Its translation is CASRLRLAGNEQFF. V usage is TRBV27 and J usage is TRBJ2-1; 10 positions agree with TRBD2. This CDR3 region has 14 residues. CDR1 and CDR2 from the germline V gene are MNHEY and SMNVEV (reference sequence). With V trimmed by 8 bases and J by 6 bases, 7 bases remained unmatched.

This chain connects TRBV9 to TRBJ1-2; D remains unclear. The V end lost 3 bases, the J end lost 5 bases, and 5 bases lay between the germline ends. Germline V gene sequence: CDR1 SGDLS, CDR2 YYNGEE. CDR3 length equals 11 residues. CDR3 protein: CASSALYGYTF. Here the CDR3 DNA reads TGTGCCAGCAGCGCGCTTTATGGCTACACCTTC.

Only one count was recorded for this clonotype. The chain carries TRBV24-1 and TRBJ2-3; no clear D. Between the trimmed V and J ends, which lost 5 bases and 2 bases, there was a span of 10 bases. Germline V gene data show CDR1 as KGHDR and CDR2 as SFDVKD. This CDR3 is 14 amino acids long. CDR3 DNA sequence: TGTGCCACCAGTGTTTCTGGTTACACAGATACGCAGTATTTT. Its translation: CATSVSGYTDTQYF.

J is TRBJ2-7 and V is TRBV30, with no clear D. The germline gives CDR1 GTSNPN, CDR2 SVGIG (reference sequence). The ends were cut back, 6 bases at V and 2 bases at J, with 17 bases in the middle. The CDR3 is 14 residues long. The CDR3: CACPQRGNTYEQYF. In DNA, the CDR3 is TGTGCCTGCCCCCAGAGAGGAAATACCTACGAGCAGTACTTC.

This clonotype was seen a single time. V usage is TRBV23-1 and J usage is TRBJ1-5, with 7 bases fitting TRBD1. TRBV23-1 is recorded as an ORF, its role being uncertain. The J segment lost 6 bases and the V segment lost 0 bases, leaving 11 bases of the junction unmatched. The CDR3 covers 17 residues. The CDR3 is CASSQSGTEVRCQPQHF. The CDR3 DNA reads as TGCGCCAGCAGTCAATCGGGGACAGAAGTGAGGTGTCAGCCCCAGCATTTT.

The CDR3 sequence: CAWSVRRGGDEQFF. The CDR3 DNA follows: TGTGCCTGGAGTGTACGGAGAGGAGGGGATGAGCAGTTCTTC. This chain links TRBV30 with TRBJ2-1; TRBD2 might be the D (6 bases). There are 14 residues in the CDR3. The germline V gene has CDR1 GTSNPN and CDR2 SVGIG (reference sequence). V dropped 0 bases and J dropped 8 bases, with 14 bases sitting between them.

The V call is TRBV6-5, the J call TRBJ1-2; possible D gene TRBD1, 6 bases. Deletions cut 2 bases from V and 4 bases from J, with 14 bases between. Germline V gene sequence: CDR1 MNHEY, CDR2 SVGAGI. This CDR3 comprises 15 residues. In DNA form, the CDR3 reads TGTGCCAGCAGTTACGTGGCAGGGGCCATCTATGGCTACACCTTC. Protein sequence: CASSYVAGAIYGYTF.

V and J are TRBV19 and TRBJ2-7, with D perhaps matching TRBD2 (6 bases). The CDR3 extends over 15 amino acids. CDR1 is LNHDA, CDR2 SQIVND, per germline (reference sequence). V gave up 3 bases and J gave up 5 bases, with 17 bases separating them. The CDR3 reads CASSMEGLPPNEQYF. Here the CDR3 DNA reads TGTGCCAGTAGTATGGAGGGACTTCCCCCGAACGAGCAGTACTTC.

The chain has TRBV3-1 and TRBJ1-2; TRBD1 aligns across 7 bases. The CDR3 is 14 amino acids. Germline V lookup: CDR1 LGHDT, CDR2 YNNKEL (reference sequence). With V trimmed by 3 bases and J by 4 bases, 5 bases remained unmatched. The CDR3 nucleotides are TGTGCCAGCAGCCAGTCGACAGGGATCTATGGCTACACCTTC. Its protein product is CASSQSTGIYGYTF.

This clonotype showed up just once. The CDR3 protein is CASSPVQNTGELFF. CDR3 nucleotides: TGTGCCAGCTCACCGGTACAGAACACCGGGGAGCTGTTTTTT. The genes are TRBV18 and TRBJ2-2; D is undetermined. The CDR3 covers 14 residues. Germline loops: CDR1 KGHSH, CDR2 LQKENI. The ends were cut back, 3 bases at V and 1 base at J, with 6 bases in the middle.

The V gene is TRBV3-1, the J gene TRBJ2-5; D may be TRBD1 (6 bases). Germline CDR1 reads LGHDT; CDR2 reads YNNKEL (reference sequence). The length of the CDR3 is 19 residues. Trimming pared 3 bases from V and 5 bases from J, leaving 28 bases between. CDR3 amino acids: CASSQEIQPWTASGETQYF. The CDR3, as DNA: TGTGCCAGCAGCCAGGAGATTCAACCATGGACAGCTTCGGGGGAGACCCAGTACTTC.

The V and J genes are TRBV7-9 and TRBJ2-7, with 8 bases fitting TRBD2. CDR1 and CDR2 (germline): SEHNR, FQNEAQ (reference sequence). The length of the CDR3 is 16 residues. V shed 1 base and J 2 bases; nucleotides not matched to a gene: 7. Here the CDR3 reads CASSLDRGGSPYEQYF. The CDR3 DNA is TGTGCCAGCAGCTTAGATCGGGGGGGGTCTCCCTACGAGCAGTACTTC.

The rearrangement uses TRBV3-1 and TRBJ1-1; D may be TRBD1 (6 bases). The V end lost 2 bases, the J end lost 0 bases, and 13 bases lay between the germline ends. The germline CDR1 and CDR2 sequences are LGHDT and YNNKEL (reference sequence). CDR3 length: 16 residues. This CDR3 reads CASSQQGRGMNTEAFF. CDR3 DNA sequence: TGTGCCAGCAGCCAACAGGGGAGAGGGATGAACACTGAAGCTTTCTTT.

The CDR3 coding sequence is TGTGCCAGCAGTTTTGGCTTCCTGAAGTCTCCCCACAATGAGCAGTTCTTC. It is translated as CASSFGFLKSPHNEQFF. The chain uses TRBV28 and TRBJ2-1; D unresolved. Deletions cut 3 bases from V and 5 bases from J, with 20 bases between. The V gene's germline CDR1 is MDHEN and CDR2 SYDVKM. The CDR3 spans 17 residues.

This clonotype was seen only once. The chain uses TRBV12-3 or TRBV12-4 and TRBJ2-4; 8 bases are a match to TRBD1. The CDR3 contains 16 residues. V lost 5 bases and J lost 6; bases outside the gene matches: 12. The CDR3 here is CASSPNLGTGGNIQYF. The CDR3 region has the DNA TGTGCCAGCAGTCCTAACCTCGGGACAGGCGGAAACATTCAGTACTTC.

The rearrangement uses TRBV29-1 and TRBJ2-3; 7 positions agree with TRBD2. After removal of 4 bases from V and 6 bases from J, the junction contained 4 bases not matched to a gene. The CDR3 length is 12 residues. Germline assignment: CDR1 SQVTM and CDR2 ANQGSEA. The CDR3 nucleotides read TGCAGCGTTGTGGGAGGGCCGGATACGCAGTATTTT. This codes for CSVVGGPDTQYF.

The V and J genes are TRBV6-5 and TRBJ1-1; D is unresolved. Trimming removed 4 bases from V and 7 bases from J, with 7 bases in between. CDR3 length: 11 residues. Germline loops: CDR1 MNHEY, CDR2 SVGAGI. DNA of the CDR3: TGTGCCAGCAGTTGGGCGAATGAAGCTTTCTTT. Encoded protein: CASSWANEAFF.